The 17 T cell receptor beta chains below come from one sample, sequenced in a study of T cells in Graves' hyperthyroidism and ophthalmopathy (dated by TCRdb to the late 2010s). Library generation was performed with multiplex PCR. The reads were generated on an Illumina HiSeq 2000. Amplification of TCR beta CDR3 regions was carried out from RNA transcripts. The TCR CDR3 was subjected to a first round of RT-PCR using the HTBI primer set and the Qiagen OneStep RT-PCR kit. The raw public data were reprocessed by TCRdb itself: fastp quality trimming at Q25, MiXCR clonotype calling, in-frame beta chains only. Each CDR3 protein appears once, grouped with its most common genes and DNA. Across this sample there are 600,000 to 700,000 distinct CDR3 sequences, with roughly 45% seen only once. The ten largest clones add up to roughly 7.2% of the sample. Sequences were obtained from peripheral blood or thyroid tissue (not recorded which). These receptors all come from an adult man with Graves' disease, either hyperthyroidism or ophthalmopathy (not recorded which).

This clonotype is categorized as medium-sized. The chain carries TRBV6-4 and TRBJ1-6; D gene ambiguous. The V and J ends lost 0 bases and 7 bases respectively, with 7 bases between them. The V gene's germline CDR1 is MRHNA and CDR2 SNTAGT. The CDR3 loop spans 14 amino acids. CDR3 amino acids: CASSDSVGNSPLHF. DNA for the CDR3: TGTGCCAGCAGTGACTCGGTGGGGAATTCACCCCTCCACTTT.

The chain recombines TRBV2 with TRBJ1-4, with 8 nucleotides matching TRBD1. The J segment lost 3 bases and the V segment lost 6 bases, leaving 9 bases of the junction unmatched. Germline CDR1 SNHLY, CDR2 FYNNEI. The CDR3 runs 16 residues. The chain's CDR3 is CASRRQGFQANEKLFF. The CDR3, as DNA: TGTGCCAGCAGACGACAGGGGTTCCAGGCTAATGAAAAACTGTTTTTT.

This chain connects TRBV15 to TRBJ1-5; D not resolved. V was pared by 1 base and J by 2 bases, with 12 bases between. The CDR3 consists of 16 residues. Looked up from germline, CDR1 is LNHNV and CDR2 is YYDKDF (reference sequence). The CDR3 protein is CATSRGEGRRNQPQHF. CDR3 coding DNA: TGTGCCACCAGCAGAGGTGAGGGTCGACGCAATCAGCCCCAGCATTTT.

This clonotype was observed a few times. This chain joins TRBV6-6 and TRBJ1-1; no definite D call. Trimming shortened V by 5 bases and J by 1 base, and 11 bases separated the two germline ends. Germline V lookup: CDR1 MNHNY, CDR2 SVGAGI (reference sequence). The CDR3 has 14 residues. This CDR3 reads CASSEWTSNTEAFF. For the CDR3, the DNA is TGTGCCAGCAGTGAATGGACCTCGAACACTGAAGCTTTCTTT.

This sequence joins TRBV2 and TRBJ1-4; D is uncertain. CDR1 and CDR2 (germline): SNHLY, FYNNEI. There are 11 residues in the CDR3. With 2 bases removed from V and 11 bases from J, the gap between germline ends came to 6 bases. The CDR3 loop reads CASSEIEKLFF. The CDR3, as DNA: TGTGCCAGCAGTGAAATCGAGAAACTGTTTTTT.

The V call is TRBV19, the J call TRBJ1-4; 9 nucleotides agree with TRBD1. The V and J ends lost 8 bases and 7 bases, in that order; junction bases with no gene match: 8. The CDR3 has 14 amino acids. Germline loops: CDR1 LNHDA, CDR2 SQIVND (reference sequence). The CDR3 sequence is CASYNRDRVEKLFF. The CDR3 DNA reads TGTGCCAGTTACAACCGGGACAGGGTTGAAAAACTGTTTTTT.

The chain recombines TRBV5-1 with TRBJ1-1, with no clear D. CDR1 is SGHRS, CDR2 YFSETQ, per germline. The CDR3 loop spans 15 amino acids. Trimming stripped 0 bases from V and 2 bases from J, with 11 bases between. CDR3 in DNA: TGCGCCAGCAGCTTGGTACAGACGACTAACACTGAAGCTTTCTTT. Its protein product is CASSLVQTTNTEAFF.

This rearrangement joins TRBV2 to TRBJ1-1, with 9 bases that match TRBD1. The germline V gene has CDR1 SNHLY and CDR2 FYNNEI. This CDR3 has 13 amino acids. V dropped 11 bases and J dropped 0; count of bases not matched to a gene: 4. CDR3 loop: CAAGTGMNTEAFF. The CDR3 coding sequence is TGTGCCGCCGGGACAGGGATGAACACTGAAGCTTTCTTT.

This clonotype was detected a few times. This rearrangement joins TRBV20-1 to TRBJ1-2; unclear D gene. This CDR3 has 11 residues. Germline V gene sequence: CDR1 DFQATT, CDR2 SNEGSKA (reference sequence). Trimming pared 0 bases from V and 10 bases from J, leaving 9 bases between. The CDR3 protein is CSARDLPFYTF. The CDR3 DNA is TGCAGTGCTAGAGACCTACCCTTCTACACCTTC.

This clonotype was detected only once. The missing conserved phenylalanine or tryptophan at the end of this CDR3 makes a read error likely. The limits of the CDR3 on the DNA are not certain, so only TCRdb's listed CDR3 is given. The chain has TRBV25-1 and TRBJ1-4. CDR1 MGHDK and CDR2 SYGVNS come from the germline V gene. The CDR3 adds up to 9 amino acids, both ends counted. CDR3 region: CASSEWEEV.

This clonotype was counted ten times or more. The chain couples TRBV15 to TRBJ1-5; 9 nucleotides line up with TRBD1. This CDR3 region has 15 residues. The trim removed 1 base at V and 4 bases at J, leaving 2 bases unmatched. The germline gives CDR1 LNHNV, CDR2 YYDKDF (reference sequence). Here the CDR3 DNA reads TGTGCCACCAGCAGAGCCGGGACAGGGAATCAGCCCCAGCATTTT. Translating it yields CATSRAGTGNQPQHF.

The chain joins TRBV2 to TRBJ2-2; 8 nucleotides line up with TRBD1. The CDR3 has 15 amino acids. CDR1 is SNHLY, CDR2 FYNNEI, per germline. The V and J ends lost 5 bases and 8 bases, in that order; junction bases with no gene match: 10. CDR3 loop: CASSPLDRESGELFF. The CDR3 DNA is TGTGCCAGCAGTCCCCTGGACAGGGAGTCTGGGGAGCTGTTTTTT.

The V gene is TRBV7-8, the J gene TRBJ2-7; tentative D call: TRBD2 (6 bases). Per germline, CDR1 SGHVS and CDR2 FQNEAQ. The germline V and J ends were trimmed by 4 bases and 5 bases, with 18 bases remaining between them. The CDR3 is made up of 15 amino acids. Here the CDR3 DNA reads TGTGCCAGCAGCTGGATTAGCGGTACTCGGAACGAGCAGTACTTC. It encodes CASSWISGTRNEQYF.

The sample holds a few counts of this clonotype. This chain joins TRBV12-3 or TRBV12-4 and TRBJ1-2; 12 bases agree with TRBD1. The ends lost 3 bases at V and 4 bases at J; junction bases unmatched: 6. The CDR3 extends over 16 amino acids. This CDR3 is CASSFRDRGLAYGYTF. DNA of the CDR3: TGTGCCAGCAGTTTCCGGGACAGGGGGCTTGCCTATGGCTACACCTTC.

The chain recombines TRBV10-1 with TRBJ1-2; 8 nucleotides align to TRBD1. Germline CDR1 reads WNHNN; CDR2 reads SYGVQD (reference sequence). This CDR3 region has 18 residues. The ends lost 6 bases at V and 4 bases at J; junction bases unmatched: 19. The CDR3 loop is CASSQAGTGDSQFYGYTF. CDR3 nucleotide sequence: TGCGCCAGCAGCCAAGCCGGGACAGGAGATTCCCAGTTCTATGGCTACACCTTC.

The genes are TRBV7-9 and TRBJ2-5; tentative D call: TRBD1 (6 bases). The CDR3 is 15 residues long. CDR1 is SEHNR, CDR2 FQNEAQ, per germline (reference sequence). Trimming took off 5 bases at V and 4 bases at J, with 17 bases between the two ends. The CDR3 spells CASSTTGLLGETQYF. The CDR3 DNA is TGTGCCAGCAGCACAACAGGGCTCTTAGGAGAGACCCAGTACTTC.

This clonotype appeared a few times. The rearrangement links TRBV19 to TRBJ2-2; perhaps D is TRBD1 or TRBD2 (6 bases each). Germline V gene sequence: CDR1 LNHDA, CDR2 SQIVND (reference sequence). V lost 3 bases and J lost 6, with 11 bases in between. The CDR3 runs to 14 residues. CDR3 sequence reads: CASSISGGPGELFF. The CDR3 coding sequence is TGTGCCAGTAGTATTTCCGGGGGCCCCGGGGAGCTGTTTTTT. Supplemented by reference TRBV19 and TRBJ2-2, the full variable domain reads DGGITQSPKYLFRKEGQNVTLSCEQNLNHDAMYWYRQDPGQGLRLIYYSQIVNDFQKGDIAEGYSVSREKKESFPLTVTSAQKNPTAFYLCASSISGGPGELFFGEGSRLTVL.